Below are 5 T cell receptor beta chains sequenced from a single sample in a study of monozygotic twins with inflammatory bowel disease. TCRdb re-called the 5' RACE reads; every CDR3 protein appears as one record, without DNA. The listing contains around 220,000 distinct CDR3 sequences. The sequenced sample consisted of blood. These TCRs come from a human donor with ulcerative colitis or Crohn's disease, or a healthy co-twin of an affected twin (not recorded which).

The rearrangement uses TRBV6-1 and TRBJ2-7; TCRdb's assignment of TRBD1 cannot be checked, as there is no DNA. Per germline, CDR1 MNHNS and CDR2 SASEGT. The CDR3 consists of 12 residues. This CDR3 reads CATRTGYYEQYF.

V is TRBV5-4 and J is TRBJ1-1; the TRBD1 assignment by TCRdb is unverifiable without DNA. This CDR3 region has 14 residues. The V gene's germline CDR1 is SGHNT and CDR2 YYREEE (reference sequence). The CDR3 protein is CASSLRQGTAEAFF.

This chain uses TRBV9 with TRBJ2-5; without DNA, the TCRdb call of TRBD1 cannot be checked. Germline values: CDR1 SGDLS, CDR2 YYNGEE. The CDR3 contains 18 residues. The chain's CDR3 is CASSVGAGQGTDGETQYF. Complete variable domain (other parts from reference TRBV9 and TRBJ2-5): DSGVTQTPKHLITATGQRVTLRCSPRSGDLSVYWYQQSLDQGLQFLIQYYNGEERAKGNILERFSAQQFPDLHSELNLSSLELGDSALYFCASSVGAGQGTDGETQYFGPGTRLLVL.

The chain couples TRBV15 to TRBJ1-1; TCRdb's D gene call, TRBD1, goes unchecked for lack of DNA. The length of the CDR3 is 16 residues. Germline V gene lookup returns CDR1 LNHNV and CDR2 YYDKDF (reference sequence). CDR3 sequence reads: CATSLGAGGPNTEAFF.

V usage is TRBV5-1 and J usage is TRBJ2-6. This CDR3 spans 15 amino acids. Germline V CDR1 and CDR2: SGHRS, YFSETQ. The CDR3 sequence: CASSLVGSGANVLTF.